This entry describes one T cell receptor (beta chain). This CDR3 has 17 amino acids. Trimming cost V 4 bases and J 3 bases; bases outside gene matches: 12. CDR1 is SGHRS and CDR2 is YFSETQ in the germline V gene. The data derive from a study of blood T cell repertoires in COVID-19. For the study at large: There were acute and convalescent COVID-19 samples, and they came from the United States, Italy and Spain.

Enrolled during active infection, Seattle patients were then followed longitudinally. In the original processing: Researchers report that nucleated cell counts were estimated from reference gene primer amplification. Produced via immunoSEQ multiplex PCR; TCRdb's table is partial and in-frame only. V, J and clone size derive from that table, while D and trimming were established from the DNA sequence. Of roughly 120,000 clones in the sample, 75% to 90% are singletons; the top ten hold approximately 5.1%. The clonotype comes from a woman in her sixties with COVID-19, enrolled during active disease. V gene TRBV5-1 combines with J gene TRBJ2-2; 7 nucleotides align to TRBD2. The sequenced material came from peripheral blood. CDR3 in amino acids: CASSPIPSGADTGELFF. The CDR3 coding sequence is TGCGCCAGCAGCCCCATCCCGAGCGGGGCTGACACCGGGGAGCTGTTTTTT.